This is a list of T cell receptor beta chains from one sample in a study of shared clonotypes between healthy human individuals. The data were produced by immunoSEQ multiplex PCR, yet TCRdb's version contains in-frame clones alone and is incomplete. This table holds some 800,000 clones, about 91% found once. The sequenced sample consisted of naive CD8+ T cells sorted from blood. These receptor sequences come from a man aged 25-40 years in good health. CDR3s include the opening cysteine and the closing phenylalanine or tryptophan. The D gene is left open where the match is weak.

d_call: -
v_call: TRBV27
j_call: TRBJ2-1
cdr3_nt: TGTGCCAGCAGTTTGTTAGGGGATGAGCAGTTCTTC
cdr3_aa: CASSLLGDEQFF

d_call: -
v_call: TRBV19
j_call: TRBJ2-7
cdr3_nt: TGTGCCAGTAGTATAGCGGGCGCGGATTACGAGCAGTACTTC
cdr3_aa: CASSIAGADYEQYF

d_call: TRBD2
v_call: TRBV7-9
j_call: TRBJ2-7
cdr3_nt: TGTGCCAGCAGCTTATATCTAGCGGGAGGGGTCCCCTACGAGCAGTACTTC
cdr3_aa: CASSLYLAGGVPYEQYF

d_call: -
v_call: TRBV12-5
j_call: TRBJ2-1
cdr3_nt: TGTGCTAGTGCCCCTAGCTCCTACAATGAGCAGTTCTTC
cdr3_aa: CASAPSSYNEQFF

d_call: TRBD2
v_call: TRBV15
j_call: TRBJ2-1
cdr3_nt: TGTGCCACCAGCAGAGAGGCCGGGACTAGCGGGATCCTGAGCTCCTACAATGAGCAGTTCTTC
cdr3_aa: CATSREAGTSGILSSYNEQFF

d_call: -
v_call: TRBV7-2
j_call: TRBJ2-1
cdr3_nt: TGTGCCAGCAGCTTAAACCAGGGGCCCTCCTACAATGAGCAGTTCTTC
cdr3_aa: CASSLNQGPSYNEQFF

d_call: -
v_call: TRBV27
j_call: TRBJ2-7
cdr3_nt: TGTGCCAGCAGCCGAATTTATAGAGTCATCCGGGAAAGACAGGCCAATCCCTACGAGCAGTACTTC
cdr3_aa: CASSRIYRVIRERQANPYEQYF

d_call: -
v_call: TRBV6-6
j_call: TRBJ2-1
cdr3_nt: TGTGCCAGCACCCTCGCGGGGTCCTACAATGAGCAGTTCTTC
cdr3_aa: CASTLAGSYNEQFF

d_call: -
v_call: TRBV7-3
j_call: TRBJ2-6
cdr3_nt: TGTGCCAGCAGCACTGGCTCTACGGGGGCCAACGTCCTGACTTTC
cdr3_aa: CASSTGSTGANVLTF

d_call: TRBD1
v_call: TRBV30
j_call: TRBJ1-4
cdr3_nt: TGTGCCTGGACCAAGGGACAGGGGGATGAAAAACTGTTTTTT
cdr3_aa: CAWTKGQGDEKLFF

d_call: -
v_call: TRBV11-3
j_call: TRBJ1-1
cdr3_nt: TGTGCCAGCAGCTTAGGAGGACTAGCCACTGAAGCTTTCTTT
cdr3_aa: CASSLGGLATEAFF

d_call: TRBD2
v_call: TRBV7-2
j_call: TRBJ2-3
cdr3_nt: TGTGCCAGCAGCTTGCGGGCACTAGCGACCCTTGATACGCAGTATTTT
cdr3_aa: CASSLRALATLDTQYF

d_call: TRBD2
v_call: TRBV11-3
j_call: TRBJ2-5
cdr3_nt: TGTGCCAGCAGCTCCGAAGCGGGAGCGGGGACCCAGTACTTC
cdr3_aa: CASSSEAGAGTQYF